Shown below are 17 T cell receptor beta chains from a single sample sequenced in a study of T cell repertoires in cytomegalovirus infection. TCRdb independently ran MiXCR on the reads; one entry per CDR3 protein. The repertoire holds 110,000 to 150,000 distinct CDR3 sequences, with more than 30% as singletons. Their antigens remain unidentified. The sequenced sample was CD8+ T cells from cultured PBMCs, obtained from culture after CMV antigen stimulation. The receptors were sampled from a human donor in good health (CMV status not recorded). Some clones in this sample may be carry-over from other donors' samples.

This chain connects TRBV4-1 to TRBJ2-5, with no clear D. Germline V gene lookup returns CDR1 MGHRA and CDR2 YSYEKL. The CDR3 covers 17 residues. V was trimmed by 0 bases and J by 10 bases, leaving 24 bases between them. The CDR3 bases are TGCGCCAGCAGCCAAGATCTGAACTCCCTGTCATCAAGTGGCCAGTACTTC. This codes for CASSQDLNSLSSSGQYF.

This clonotype was seen repeatedly, ten times or more. V and J are TRBV19 and TRBJ2-3, with a tentative D call TRBD1 (5 bases). Looked up from germline, CDR1 is LNHDA and CDR2 is SQIVND (reference sequence). The CDR3 consists of 15 residues. The germline V and J ends were trimmed by 3 bases and 4 bases, with 14 bases remaining between them. CDR3 sequence (DNA): TGTGCCAGTAGTATCGGAACAGGCTCCGCAGATACGCAGTATTTT. Residues: CASSIGTGSADTQYF.

J is TRBJ2-3 and V is TRBV28, with 9 bases aligning to TRBD2. CDR3 size: 16 residues. V was pared by 7 bases and J by 5 bases, with 13 bases of the junction left unmatched. Germline V lookup: CDR1 MDHEN, CDR2 SYDVKM. DNA for the CDR3: TGTGCCAGCACGGCGGCTAGCGGGGCCCAGATAGATACGCAGTATTTT. Encoded protein: CASTAASGAQIDTQYF.

This clonotype has only a few counts. This chain joins TRBV27 and TRBJ2-1; tentatively, D is TRBD1 or TRBD2 (6 bases each). The CDR3 sequence is 14 residues long. CDR1 and CDR2 (germline): MNHEY, SMNVEV (reference sequence). The V end lost 1 base, the J end lost 8 bases, and 12 bases lay between the germline ends. CDR3: CASSLFGGRDEQFF. In nucleotides, the CDR3 is TGTGCCAGCAGTTTATTTGGGGGGCGGGATGAGCAGTTCTTC.

This clonotype appeared a few times. The V call is TRBV28, the J call TRBJ1-3; 8 bases are shared with TRBD1. Germline values: CDR1 MDHEN, CDR2 SYDVKM. This CDR3 comprises 21 residues. V lost 4 bases to trimming and J lost 0 bases; unmatched junction nucleotides: 20. The CDR3 sequence is CASSSLGQGILWVNSGNTIYF. The CDR3 DNA follows: TGTGCCAGCAGTTCCCTCGGACAGGGCATCCTCTGGGTGAACTCTGGAAACACCATATATTTT.

The V gene is TRBV28, the J gene TRBJ1-2; TRBD1 is a possible D gene (5 bases). Trimming took off 7 bases at V and 7 bases at J, with 13 bases between the two ends. The CDR3 has 12 residues. The germline CDR1 and CDR2 sequences are MDHEN and SYDVKM. CDR3 region: CASNRAGFGYTF. The CDR3, as DNA: TGTGCCAGCAATAGAGCAGGGTTTGGCTACACCTTC.

This clonotype was counted only a few times. The chain employs TRBV12-3 or TRBV12-4 and TRBJ1-1; D is undetermined. V was pared by 3 bases and J by 3 bases, with 23 bases between. CDR3 length: 18 amino acids. Here the CDR3 DNA reads TGTGCCAGCAGTTTCCCCTTTGAACCCCGCGGGAGGGACACTGAAGCTTTCTTT. It specifies CASSFPFEPRGRDTEAFF.

The chain combines TRBV19 with TRBJ2-1; perhaps TRBD1 as D (6 bases). The CDR3 is made up of 15 amino acids. Germline CDR1 and CDR2: LNHDA and SQIVND (reference sequence). Trimming stripped 3 bases from V and 1 base from J, with 10 bases between. The CDR3 DNA reads TGTGCCAGTAGTATTGGGGGCATTTCCTACAATGAGCAGTTCTTC. Its translation is CASSIGGISYNEQFF.

This clonotype was counted a few times. The chain is built from TRBV6-5 and TRBJ2-3, with 9 positions matching TRBD1. Germline assignment: CDR1 MNHEY and CDR2 SVGAGI. The CDR3 length is 15 residues. Germline trimming cut 3 bases from V and 4 bases from J; bases unmatched to any gene: 5. This CDR3 reads CASSYTGGESDTQYF. DNA for the CDR3: TGTGCCAGCAGTTATACAGGGGGCGAGTCAGATACGCAGTATTTT.

This clonotype has more than one count but fewer than ten. This rearrangement joins TRBV14 to TRBJ1-3; possible D gene TRBD1, 6 bases. CDR1 is SGHDN and CDR2 is FVKESK in the germline V gene. The CDR3 has 13 amino acids. Trimming left V 3 bases short and J 7 bases short, with 10 bases between. CDR3 coding DNA: TGTGCCAGCAGCCAGGGGGCTTCGAACACCATATATTTT. This gives the protein CASSQGASNTIYF.

This clonotype has only a few counts. The rearrangement links TRBV7-2 to TRBJ2-3; 12 bases align to TRBD2. The length of the CDR3 is 16 residues. Losses at the gene ends were 5 bases for V and 5 bases for J; bases not matched to a gene: 8. Per germline, CDR1 SGHTA and CDR2 FQGNSA. The CDR3 protein is CASSALAGGPGDTQYF. As DNA, the CDR3 is TGTGCCAGCAGCGCCCTAGCGGGGGGGCCGGGAGATACGCAGTATTTT.

The V call is TRBV11-3, the J call TRBJ2-4, with 9 nucleotides matching TRBD1. CDR3 length equals 15 residues. CDR1 and CDR2 (germline): SGHNT, YENEEA. V gave up 1 base and J gave up 6 bases; unmatched junction bases: 4. The CDR3: CASSLGTGVGNIQYF. The CDR3 DNA reads as TGTGCCAGCAGCTTAGGGACAGGGGTAGGAAACATTCAGTACTTC.

This clonotype showed up many times. The rearrangement links TRBV7-6 to TRBJ2-7; 10 nucleotides line up with TRBD2. Germline CDR1 reads SGHVS; CDR2 reads FNYEAQ. After removal of 1 base from V and 4 bases from J, the junction contained 7 bases not matched to a gene. The CDR3 extends over 16 amino acids. CDR3 protein: CASSLDLAGAKYEQYF. The CDR3 DNA is TGTGCCAGCAGCTTAGATCTAGCGGGGGCGAAGTACGAGCAGTACTTC. Complete variable domain (other parts from reference TRBV7-6 and TRBJ2-7): GAGVSQSPRYKVTKRGQDVALRCDPISGHVSLYWYRQALGQGPEFLTYFNYEAQQDKSGLPNDRFSAERPEGSISTLTIQRTEQRDSAMYRCASSLDLAGAKYEQYFGPGTRLTVT.

This clonotype occurred a few times. This chain links TRBV7-6 with TRBJ2-5, with unresolved D. The V gene lost 4 bases and the J gene lost 2 bases, with 11 bases spanning the gap. This CDR3 is 14 amino acids long. Germline V gene data show CDR1 as SGHVS and CDR2 as FNYEAQ. CDR3 loop: CASSSGVGQETQYF. CDR3 DNA: TGTGCCAGCAGCTCCGGTGTAGGACAAGAGACCCAGTACTTC.

At least ten counts were recorded for this clonotype. The chain links TRBV19 to TRBJ2-1, with D unresolved. V gave up 0 bases and J gave up 4 bases, with 4 bases separating them. Germline V lookup: CDR1 LNHDA, CDR2 SQIVND (reference sequence). The CDR3 length is 13 residues. CDR3 protein: CASSIEVYNEQFF. CDR3 nucleotides: TGTGCCAGTAGTATAGAGGTTTACAATGAGCAGTTCTTC.

The chain is built from TRBV2 and TRBJ1-1; possible D gene TRBD1, 6 bases. Trimming left V 5 bases short and J 1 base short, with 26 bases between. The CDR3 extends over 19 amino acids. Germline assignment: CDR1 SNHLY and CDR2 FYNNEI. CDR3 amino acids: CASSTPGGTSRQGNTEAFF. CDR3 DNA sequence: TGTGCCAGCAGTACCCCCGGGGGGACATCAAGACAAGGGAACACTGAAGCTTTCTTT. Supplemented by reference TRBV2 and TRBJ1-1, the full variable domain reads EPEVTQTPSHQVTQMGQEVILRCVPISNHLYFYWYRQILGQKVEFLVSFYNNEISEKSEIFDDQFSVERPDGSNFTLKIRSTKLEDSAMYFCASSTPGGTSRQGNTEAFFGQGTRLTVV.

This clonotype was picked up a small number of times. This rearrangement joins TRBV28 to TRBJ1-1, with D possibly being TRBD1 (5 bases). The V gene's germline CDR1 is MDHEN and CDR2 SYDVKM. The CDR3 length is 15 residues. V was trimmed by 5 bases and J by 1 base, leaving 14 bases between them. CDR3 sequence (DNA): TGTGCCAGCAGTATAGCAGGGAGGGAGAACACTGAAGCTTTCTTT. Translating it yields CASSIAGRENTEAFF.